This TCR beta chain derives from a study of shared clonotypes between healthy human individuals. The DNA input per sorted-subset replicate PCR was 200 ng, corresponding to 30,000 or so T cell genomes. Sequencing used immunoSEQ multiplex PCR; TCRdb keeps in-frame clones, though not all of them. The sample lists about 1,900,000 clones, about 95% occurring once. Terminally differentiated effector memory CD45RA+ cells were excluded by CCR7 positive selection of CD45RO-negative cells. There are 14 residues in the CDR3. Germline CDR1 is MDHEN and CDR2 is SYDVKM. Trimming removed 4 bases at V and 2 bases at J, with 12 bases between.

The chain employs TRBV28 and TRBJ2-7; D gene uncertain. Sequenced sample: naive CD8+ T cells sorted from blood. This clonotype originated in a man younger than 35 in good health. This CDR3 is CASSWDTETYEQYF. CDR3 bases: TGTGCCAGCAGTTGGGATACAGAGACCTACGAGCAGTACTTC.